This T cell receptor (beta chain) was sequenced in a study of T cell repertoires in cytomegalovirus infection (dated by TCRdb to between 2017 and 2020). Study-level background: Because public TCR beta signatures pointed to carriage of CMV infection together with the matching HLA type, the HLA type of each donor mattered for the analysis.

The instrument was an Illumina HiSeq 1500. TCRdb reprocessing: public reads trimmed at Q25 with fastp, clones called with MiXCR, in-frame beta chains kept. Each entry merges the rows of one CDR3 protein and shows their most common DNA and genes. Recorded for this sample are about 740,000 distinct CDR3 sequences; 35% to 45% of them occurred a single time. About 2.8% of the sample is held by the ten biggest clonotypes. CDR1 and CDR2, per the germline V gene, are MGHDK and SYGVNS. V is trimmed back by 5 bases and J by 4 bases, and the junction contains 12 bases that no gene match accounts for. Inclusive of the bounding cysteine and phenylalanine, the CDR3 is 16 residues long. Only the CDR3 region is kept as DNA, spanning 48 bases read in frame from base 1. This clonotype showed up just a few times. It lacks a known antigen. The input lacks base qualities; no much larger clone sits a single base away. Overall study results and their limits: Cumulative frequency of public TCR beta family members discriminated carriers of CMV infection plus the relevant HLA type in this cohort and an independent roughly 330-donor cohort. In the ex vivo response, HLA-C-restricted CMV-specific TCR beta clonotypes were dominant, and in two of eight donors the single most frequent clonotype came from this HLA-C-restricted group.

This clonotype was sampled from a human donor in good health (CMV status not recorded). Some clones in this sample may be carry-over from other donors' samples. The sequence is built from TRBV25-1 and TRBJ2-5; 8 bases in the middle match TRBD1. The sequenced sample consisted of PBMCs. At the DNA level, the sequence is TGTGCCAGCAGTTTCCACCGGGACAGGCTAGGAGAGACCCAGTACTTC. Translated, it reads CASSFHRDRLGETQYF.